This TCR beta chain was profiled in a study of blood T cell repertoires in COVID-19. Across the whole study: Sample material is recorded as cDNA or gDNA derived from T cells, B-cell-depleted T cells, or PBMCs.

In germline, CDR1 is SEHNR, CDR2 FQNEAQ (reference sequence). The CDR3 has 15 amino acids. Trimming left V 5 bases short and J 0 bases short, with 11 bases between. Source study methods: The assay estimated nucleated cells by amplifying reference gene primers. Clones were read by immunoSEQ multiplex PCR, and TCRdb kept only the in-frame ones, dropping some. That table furnishes V, J and clone size, whereas the DNA furnished D and trimming. The repertoire holds under 250,000 clones, about 82% seen once, with roughly 4.6% in the top ten. V and J are TRBV7-9 and TRBJ2-1; D unresolved. The source is a man aged 45-65 years with COVID-19, enrolled during active disease. Sequencing input: peripheral blood. CDR3 nucleotide sequence: TGTGCCAGCAGCCGAGACTGGCACTCCTACAATGAGCAGTTCTTC. Encoded protein: CASSRDWHSYNEQFF.